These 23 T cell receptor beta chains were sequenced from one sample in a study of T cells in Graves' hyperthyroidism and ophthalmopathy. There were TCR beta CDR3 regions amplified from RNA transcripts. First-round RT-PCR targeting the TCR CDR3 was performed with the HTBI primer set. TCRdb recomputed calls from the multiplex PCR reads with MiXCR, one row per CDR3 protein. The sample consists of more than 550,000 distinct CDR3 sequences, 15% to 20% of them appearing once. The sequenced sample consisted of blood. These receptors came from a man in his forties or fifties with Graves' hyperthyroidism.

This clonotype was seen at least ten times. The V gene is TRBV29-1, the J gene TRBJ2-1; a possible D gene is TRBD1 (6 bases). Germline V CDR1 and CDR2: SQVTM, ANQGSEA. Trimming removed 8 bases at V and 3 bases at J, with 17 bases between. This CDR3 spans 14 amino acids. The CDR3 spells CSCDYREFYNEQFF. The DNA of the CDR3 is TGCAGCTGTGATTACAGGGAGTTCTACAATGAGCAGTTCTTC.

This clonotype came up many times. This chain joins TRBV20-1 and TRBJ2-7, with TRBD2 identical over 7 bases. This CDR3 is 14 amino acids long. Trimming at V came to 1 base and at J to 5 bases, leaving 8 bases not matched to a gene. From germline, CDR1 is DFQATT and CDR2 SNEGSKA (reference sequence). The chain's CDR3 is CSARVVGGGDEQYF. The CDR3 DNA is TGCAGTGCTAGAGTAGTGGGGGGGGGAGACGAGCAGTACTTC.

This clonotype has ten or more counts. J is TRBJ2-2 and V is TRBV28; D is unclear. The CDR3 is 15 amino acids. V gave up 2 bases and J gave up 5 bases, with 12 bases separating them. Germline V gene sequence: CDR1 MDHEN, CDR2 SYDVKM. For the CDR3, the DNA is TGTGCCAGCAGTTTACCGGGCCAACCGACCGGGGAGCTGTTTTTT. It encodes CASSLPGQPTGELFF.

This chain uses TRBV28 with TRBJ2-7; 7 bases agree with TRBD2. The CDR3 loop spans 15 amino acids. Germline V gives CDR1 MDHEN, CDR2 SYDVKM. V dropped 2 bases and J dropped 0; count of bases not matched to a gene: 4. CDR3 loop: CASSLGGSTSYEQYF. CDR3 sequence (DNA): TGTGCCAGCAGTTTAGGCGGGAGCACCTCCTACGAGCAGTACTTC.

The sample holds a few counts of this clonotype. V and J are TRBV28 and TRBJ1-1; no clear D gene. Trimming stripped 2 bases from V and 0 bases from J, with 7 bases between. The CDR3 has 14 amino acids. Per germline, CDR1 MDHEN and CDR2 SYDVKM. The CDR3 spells CASSLVNMNTEAFF. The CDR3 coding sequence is TGTGCCAGCAGTTTAGTTAACATGAACACTGAAGCTTTCTTT.

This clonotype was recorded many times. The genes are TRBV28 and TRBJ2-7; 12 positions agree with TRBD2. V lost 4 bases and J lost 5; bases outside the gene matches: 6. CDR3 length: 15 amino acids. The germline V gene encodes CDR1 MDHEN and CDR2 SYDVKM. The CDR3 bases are TGTGCCAGCAGTTCTACGACTAGCGGGAGCCACGAGCAGTACTTC. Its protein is CASSSTTSGSHEQYF.

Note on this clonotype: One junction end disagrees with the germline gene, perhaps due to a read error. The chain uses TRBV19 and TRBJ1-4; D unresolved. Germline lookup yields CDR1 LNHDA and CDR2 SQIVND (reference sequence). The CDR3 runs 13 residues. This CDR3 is CTSHKTTNEKLFF. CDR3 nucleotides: TGTACCAGCCACAAGACAACTAATGAAAAACTGTTTTTT. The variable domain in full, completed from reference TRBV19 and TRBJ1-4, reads DGGITQSPKYLFRKEGQNVTLSCEQNLNHDAMYWYRQDPGQGLRLIYYSQIVNDFQKGDIAEGYSVSREKKESFPLTVTSAQKNPTAFYLCTSHKTTNEKLFFGSGTQLSVL.

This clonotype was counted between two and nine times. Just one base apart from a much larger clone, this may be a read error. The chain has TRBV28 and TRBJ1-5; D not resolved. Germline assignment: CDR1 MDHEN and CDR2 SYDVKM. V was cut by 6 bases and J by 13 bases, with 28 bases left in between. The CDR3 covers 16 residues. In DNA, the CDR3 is TGTGCCAGCAGAACCGAGATAGACAACATCTCGGGGTCTCAGCATTTT. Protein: CASRTEIDNISGSQHF. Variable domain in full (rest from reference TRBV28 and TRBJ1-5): DVKVTQSSRYLVKRTGEKVFLECVQDMDHENMFWYRQDPGLGLRLIYFSYDVKMKEKGDIPEGYSVSREKKERFSLILESASTNQTSMYLCASRTEIDNISGSQHFGDGTRLSIL.

CDR3 DNA: TGTGCCAGCAGTTATTTGCCAGAGGCAGGAGGCTACGAGCAGTACTTC. As protein: CASSYLPEAGGYEQYF. The chain joins TRBV6-1 to TRBJ2-7, with D tentatively TRBD2 (5 bases). Germline V CDR1 and CDR2: MNHNS, SASEGT. The CDR3 runs to 16 residues. Trimming cost V 5 bases and J 3 bases, with 20 bases left between them.

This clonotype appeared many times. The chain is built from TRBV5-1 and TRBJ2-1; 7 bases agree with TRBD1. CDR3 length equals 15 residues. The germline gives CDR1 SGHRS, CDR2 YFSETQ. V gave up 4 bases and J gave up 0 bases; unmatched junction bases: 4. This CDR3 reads CASSPGTASYNEQFF. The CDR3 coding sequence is TGCGCCAGCAGCCCGGGGACAGCCTCCTACAATGAGCAGTTCTTC. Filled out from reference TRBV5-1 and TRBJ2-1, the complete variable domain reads KAGVTQTPRYLIKTRGQQVTLSCSPISGHRSVSWYQQTPGQGLQFLFEYFSETQRNKGNFPGRFSGRQFSNSRSEMNVSTLELGDSALYLCASSPGTASYNEQFFGPGTRLTVL.

The CDR3 coding sequence is TGCAGTGCTACAGGGCCAGAGCCGACAGATACGCAGTATTTT. This gives the protein CSATGPEPTDTQYF. This chain connects TRBV20-1 to TRBJ2-3; D possibly corresponds to TRBD1 (5 bases). V was cut by 4 bases and J by 3 bases, with 14 bases left in between. The CDR3 runs 14 residues. From germline, CDR1 is DFQATT and CDR2 SNEGSKA (reference sequence).

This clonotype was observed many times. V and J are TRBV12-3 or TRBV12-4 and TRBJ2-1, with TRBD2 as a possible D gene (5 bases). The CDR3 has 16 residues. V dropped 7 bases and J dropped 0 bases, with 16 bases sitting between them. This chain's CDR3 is CASTSWSGNSYNEQFF. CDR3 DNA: TGTGCCAGCACCTCATGGAGCGGCAACTCCTACAATGAGCAGTTCTTC.

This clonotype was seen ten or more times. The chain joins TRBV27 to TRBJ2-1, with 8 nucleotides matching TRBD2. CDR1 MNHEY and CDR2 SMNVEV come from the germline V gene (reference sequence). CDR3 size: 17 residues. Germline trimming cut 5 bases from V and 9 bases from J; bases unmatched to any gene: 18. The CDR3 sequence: CASSIPLDEPRGGEQFF. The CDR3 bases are TGTGCCAGCAGTATCCCCTTGGACGAACCTCGGGGGGGTGAGCAGTTCTTC.

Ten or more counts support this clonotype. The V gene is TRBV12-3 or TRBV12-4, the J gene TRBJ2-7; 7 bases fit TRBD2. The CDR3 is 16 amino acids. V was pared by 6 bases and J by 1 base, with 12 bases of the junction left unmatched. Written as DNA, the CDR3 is TGTGCCAGCAGCCGTCAAGGGGCGGGAGTATCCTACGAGCAGTACTTC. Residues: CASSRQGAGVSYEQYF.

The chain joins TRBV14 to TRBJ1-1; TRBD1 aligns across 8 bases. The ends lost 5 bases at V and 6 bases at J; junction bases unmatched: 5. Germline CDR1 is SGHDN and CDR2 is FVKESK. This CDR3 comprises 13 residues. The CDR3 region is CASSWTGRPEAFF. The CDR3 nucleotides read TGTGCCAGCAGCTGGACAGGGCGTCCTGAAGCTTTCTTT.

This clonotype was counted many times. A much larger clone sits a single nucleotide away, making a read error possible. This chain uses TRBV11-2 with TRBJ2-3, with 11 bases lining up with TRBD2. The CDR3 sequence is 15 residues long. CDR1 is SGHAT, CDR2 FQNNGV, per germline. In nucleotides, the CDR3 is TGTGCCAGCAACCGACTAGCGGGACTCACAGATGCGCAGTATTTT. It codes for CASNRLAGLTDAQYF. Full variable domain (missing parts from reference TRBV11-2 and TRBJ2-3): EAGVAQSPRYKIIEKRQSVAFWCNPISGHATLYWYQQILGQGPKLLIQFQNNGVVDDSQLPKDRFSAERLKGVDSTLKIQPAKLEDSAVYLCASNRLAGLTDAQYFGPGTRLTVL.

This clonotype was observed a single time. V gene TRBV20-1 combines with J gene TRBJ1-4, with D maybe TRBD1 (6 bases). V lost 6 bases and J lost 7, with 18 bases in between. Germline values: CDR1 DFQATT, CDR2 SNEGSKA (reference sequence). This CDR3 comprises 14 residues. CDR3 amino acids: CSAPFRTAIEKLFF. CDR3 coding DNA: TGCAGTGCCCCCTTCCGGACAGCCATTGAAAAACTGTTTTTT.

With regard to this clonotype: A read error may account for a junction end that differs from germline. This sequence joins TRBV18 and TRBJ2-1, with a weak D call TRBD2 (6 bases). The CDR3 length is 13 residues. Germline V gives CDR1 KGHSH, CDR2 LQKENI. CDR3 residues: CASSFGTEYEQFF. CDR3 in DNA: TGCGCCAGCAGCTTCGGGACTGAATATGAGCAGTTCTTC.

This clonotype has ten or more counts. CDR3 sequence reads: CASSLDLQTYNEQFF. Here the CDR3 DNA reads TGTGCCAGCAGCTTAGATCTCCAGACATACAATGAGCAGTTCTTC. The chain joins TRBV11-2 to TRBJ2-1; no firm D call. The V gene lost 0 bases and the J gene lost 4 bases, with 10 bases spanning the gap. CDR3 length: 15 amino acids. In germline, CDR1 is SGHAT, CDR2 FQNNGV.

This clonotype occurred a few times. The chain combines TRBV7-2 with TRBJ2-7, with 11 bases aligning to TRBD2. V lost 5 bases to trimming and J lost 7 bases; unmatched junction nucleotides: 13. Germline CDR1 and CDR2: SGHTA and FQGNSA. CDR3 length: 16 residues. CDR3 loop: CASSEVGGLAAQEQYF. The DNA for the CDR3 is TGTGCCAGCAGCGAGGTGGGGGGACTAGCGGCCCAGGAGCAGTACTTC.

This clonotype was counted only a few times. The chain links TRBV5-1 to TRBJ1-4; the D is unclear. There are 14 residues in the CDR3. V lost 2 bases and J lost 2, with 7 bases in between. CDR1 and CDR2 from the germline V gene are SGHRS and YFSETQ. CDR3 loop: CASSLQSTNEKLFF. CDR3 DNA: TGCGCCAGCAGCTTACAGTCTACTAATGAAAAACTGTTTTTT.

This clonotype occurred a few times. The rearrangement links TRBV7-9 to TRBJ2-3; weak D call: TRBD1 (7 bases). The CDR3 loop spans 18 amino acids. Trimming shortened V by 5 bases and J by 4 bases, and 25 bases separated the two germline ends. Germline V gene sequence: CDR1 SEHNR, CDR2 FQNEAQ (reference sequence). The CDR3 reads CASSPRGGGNLEADTQYF. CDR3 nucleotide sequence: TGTGCCAGCAGCCCCCGTGGAGGGGGCAATTTGGAGGCAGATACGCAGTATTTT. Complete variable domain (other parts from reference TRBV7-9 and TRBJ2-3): DTGVSQNPRHKITKRGQNVTFRCDPISEHNRLYWYRQTLGQGPEFLTYFQNEAQLEKSRLLSDRFSAERPKGSFSTLEIQRTEQGDSAMYLCASSPRGGGNLEADTQYFGPGTRLTVL.

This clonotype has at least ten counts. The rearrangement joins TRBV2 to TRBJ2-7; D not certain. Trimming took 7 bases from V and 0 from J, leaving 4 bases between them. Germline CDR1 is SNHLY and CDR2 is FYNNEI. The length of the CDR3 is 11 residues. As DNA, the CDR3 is TGTGCCAGCATCGACTCCTACGAGCAGTACTTC. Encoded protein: CASIDSYEQYF.